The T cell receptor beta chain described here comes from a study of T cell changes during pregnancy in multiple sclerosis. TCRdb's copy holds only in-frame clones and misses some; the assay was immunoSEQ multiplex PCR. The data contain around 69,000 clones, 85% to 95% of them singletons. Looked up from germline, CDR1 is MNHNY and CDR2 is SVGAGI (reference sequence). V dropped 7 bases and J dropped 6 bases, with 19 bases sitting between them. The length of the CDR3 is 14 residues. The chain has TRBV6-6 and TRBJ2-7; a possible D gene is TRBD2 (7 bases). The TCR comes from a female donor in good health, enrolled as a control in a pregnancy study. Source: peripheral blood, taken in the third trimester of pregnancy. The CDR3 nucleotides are TGTGCCAGCATTCAAGGGGGGACGGGGGGCGAGCAGTACTTC. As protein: CASIQGGTGGEQYF.